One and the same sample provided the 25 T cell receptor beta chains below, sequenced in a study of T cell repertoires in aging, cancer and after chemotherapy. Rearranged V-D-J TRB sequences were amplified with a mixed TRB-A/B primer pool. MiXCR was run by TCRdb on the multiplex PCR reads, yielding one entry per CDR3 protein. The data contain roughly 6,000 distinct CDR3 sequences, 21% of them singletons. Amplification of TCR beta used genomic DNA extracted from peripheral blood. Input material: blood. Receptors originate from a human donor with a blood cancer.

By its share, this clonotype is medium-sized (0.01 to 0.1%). As DNA, the CDR3 is TGTGCCAGTGATGGGCGGGAACGCCCGAACACCGGGGAGCTGTTTTTT. As protein: CASDGRERPNTGELFF. This chain connects TRBV6-5 to TRBJ2-2; D might be TRBD2 (6 bases). Trimming shortened V by 9 bases and J by 0 bases, and 17 bases separated the two germline ends. Looked up from germline, CDR1 is MNHEY and CDR2 is SVGAGI. The length of the CDR3 is 16 residues.

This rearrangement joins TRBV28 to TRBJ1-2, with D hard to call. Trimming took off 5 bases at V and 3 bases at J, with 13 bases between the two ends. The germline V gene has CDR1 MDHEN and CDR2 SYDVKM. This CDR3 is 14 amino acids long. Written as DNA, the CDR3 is TGTGCCAGCAGTGACCTGGGAGTAGACTATGGCTACACCTTC. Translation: CASSDLGVDYGYTF.

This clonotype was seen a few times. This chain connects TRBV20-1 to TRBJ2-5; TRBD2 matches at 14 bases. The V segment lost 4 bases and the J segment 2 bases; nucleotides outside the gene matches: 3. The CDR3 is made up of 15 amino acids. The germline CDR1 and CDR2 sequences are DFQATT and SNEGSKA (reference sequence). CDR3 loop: CSAIRTSGGQETQYF. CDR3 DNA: TGCAGTGCTATCAGGACTAGCGGGGGGCAAGAGACCCAGTACTTC.

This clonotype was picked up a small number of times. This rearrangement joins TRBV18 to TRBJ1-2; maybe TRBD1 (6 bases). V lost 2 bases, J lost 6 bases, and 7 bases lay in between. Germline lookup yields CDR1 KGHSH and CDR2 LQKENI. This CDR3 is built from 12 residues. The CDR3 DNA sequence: TGTGCCAGCTCACCAAACAGGGATGGCTACACCTTC. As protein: CASSPNRDGYTF.

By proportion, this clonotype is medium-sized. The CDR3 DNA reads TGTGCCAGCGCCGCCCTAGCACTGGGGCCAGGCGAGCAGTACTTC. Its protein is CASAALALGPGEQYF. The V gene is TRBV6-1, the J gene TRBJ2-7; D may correspond to TRBD1 or TRBD2 (5 bases each). The germline gives CDR1 MNHNS, CDR2 SASEGT. The V end was cut by 8 bases, the J end by 6 bases, with 23 bases between. This CDR3 comprises 15 residues.

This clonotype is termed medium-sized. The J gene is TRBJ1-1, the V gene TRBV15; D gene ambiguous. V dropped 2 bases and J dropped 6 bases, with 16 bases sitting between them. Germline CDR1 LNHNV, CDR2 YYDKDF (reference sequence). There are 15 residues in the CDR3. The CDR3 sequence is CATSRRTGFGAEAFF. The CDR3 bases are TGTGCCACCAGCAGACGCACGGGGTTCGGCGCTGAAGCTTTCTTT.

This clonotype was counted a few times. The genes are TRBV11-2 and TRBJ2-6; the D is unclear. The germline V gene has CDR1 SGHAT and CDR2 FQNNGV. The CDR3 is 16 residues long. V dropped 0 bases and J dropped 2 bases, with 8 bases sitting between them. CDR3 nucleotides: TGTGCCAGCAGCTTAGATTCAACGGCTGGGGCCAACGTCCTGACTTTC. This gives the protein CASSLDSTAGANVLTF.

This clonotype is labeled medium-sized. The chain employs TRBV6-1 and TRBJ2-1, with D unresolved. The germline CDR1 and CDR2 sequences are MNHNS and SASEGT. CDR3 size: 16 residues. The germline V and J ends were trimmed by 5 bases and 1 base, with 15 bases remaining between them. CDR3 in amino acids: CASSPRKVVSYNEQFF. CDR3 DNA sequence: TGTGCCAGCAGTCCAAGGAAGGTAGTTTCCTACAATGAGCAGTTCTTC.

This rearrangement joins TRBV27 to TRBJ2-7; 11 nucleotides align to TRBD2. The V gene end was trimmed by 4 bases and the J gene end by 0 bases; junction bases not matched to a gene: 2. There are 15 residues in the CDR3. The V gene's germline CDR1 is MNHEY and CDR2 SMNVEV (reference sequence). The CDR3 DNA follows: TGTGCCAGCAGTTCTCTAGCGGGAGGCTCCTACGAGCAGTACTTC. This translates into CASSSLAGGSYEQYF.

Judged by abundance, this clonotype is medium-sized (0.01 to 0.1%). CDR3 bases: TGTGCCAGCAGTCCGCTAGGGGTCGGAGAGACCCAGTACTTC. As protein: CASSPLGVGETQYF. The chain recombines TRBV12-3 or TRBV12-4 with TRBJ2-5, with D maybe TRBD1 (5 bases). Trimming pared 5 bases from V and 4 bases from J, leaving 14 bases between. The CDR3 spans 14 residues.

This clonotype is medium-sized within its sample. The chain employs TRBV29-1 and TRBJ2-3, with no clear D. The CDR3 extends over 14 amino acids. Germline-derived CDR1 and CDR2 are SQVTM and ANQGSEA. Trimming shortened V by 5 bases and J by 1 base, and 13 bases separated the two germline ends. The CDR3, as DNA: TGCAGCGTTTTAACCGGGTGGGGCACAGATACGCAGTATTTT. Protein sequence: CSVLTGWGTDTQYF.

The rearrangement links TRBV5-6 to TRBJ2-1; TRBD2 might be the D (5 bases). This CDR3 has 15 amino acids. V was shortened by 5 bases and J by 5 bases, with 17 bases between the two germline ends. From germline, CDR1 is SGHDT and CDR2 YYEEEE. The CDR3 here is CASRFRGHTNNEQFF. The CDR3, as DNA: TGTGCCAGCAGGTTCCGGGGTCACACGAACAATGAGCAGTTCTTC. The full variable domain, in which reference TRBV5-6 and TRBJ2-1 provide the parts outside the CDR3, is DAGVTQSPTHLIKTRGQQVTLRCSPKSGHDTVSWYQQALGQGPQFIFQYYEEEERQRGNFPDRFSGHQFPNYSSELNVNALLLGDSALYLCASRFRGHTNNEQFFGPGTRLTVL.

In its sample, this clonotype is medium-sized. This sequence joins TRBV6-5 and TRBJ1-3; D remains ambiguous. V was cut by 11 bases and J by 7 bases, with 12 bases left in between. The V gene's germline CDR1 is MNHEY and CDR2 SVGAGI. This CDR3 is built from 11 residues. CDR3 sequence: CAAKGPNTIYF. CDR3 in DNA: TGTGCCGCAAAGGGCCCCAACACCATATATTTT.

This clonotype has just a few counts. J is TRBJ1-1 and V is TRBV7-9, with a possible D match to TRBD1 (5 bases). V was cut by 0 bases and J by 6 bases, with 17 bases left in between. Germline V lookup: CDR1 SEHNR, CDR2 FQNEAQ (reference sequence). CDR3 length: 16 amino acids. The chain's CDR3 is CASSLAFAARGAEAFF. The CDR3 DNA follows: TGTGCCAGCAGCTTAGCTTTCGCGGCCCGGGGCGCTGAAGCTTTCTTT.

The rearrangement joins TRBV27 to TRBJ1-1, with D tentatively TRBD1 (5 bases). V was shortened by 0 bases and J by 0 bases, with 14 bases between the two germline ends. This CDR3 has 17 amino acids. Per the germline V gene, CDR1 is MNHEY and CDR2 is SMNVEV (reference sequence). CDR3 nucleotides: TGTGCCAGCAGTTTATCCCCCCGGGACTCCGTGAACACTGAAGCTTTCTTT. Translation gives CASSLSPRDSVNTEAFF.

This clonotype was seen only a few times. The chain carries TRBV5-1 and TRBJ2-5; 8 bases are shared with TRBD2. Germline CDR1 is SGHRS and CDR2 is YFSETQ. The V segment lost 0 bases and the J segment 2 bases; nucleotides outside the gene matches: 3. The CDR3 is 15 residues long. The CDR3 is CASSLASGGQETQYF. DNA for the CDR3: TGCGCCAGCAGCTTGGCCAGCGGGGGACAAGAGACCCAGTACTTC.

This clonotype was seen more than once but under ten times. This chain's CDR3 is CASSQQGLPQYEQYF. The CDR3 DNA is TGTGCCAGCAGCCAGCAGGGACTGCCACAGTACGAGCAGTACTTC. The chain is built from TRBV11-2 and TRBJ2-7; D may be TRBD2 (6 bases). Germline lookup yields CDR1 SGHAT and CDR2 FQNNGV. The CDR3 has 15 amino acids. V was clipped by 5 bases and J by 4 bases, with 18 bases between them.

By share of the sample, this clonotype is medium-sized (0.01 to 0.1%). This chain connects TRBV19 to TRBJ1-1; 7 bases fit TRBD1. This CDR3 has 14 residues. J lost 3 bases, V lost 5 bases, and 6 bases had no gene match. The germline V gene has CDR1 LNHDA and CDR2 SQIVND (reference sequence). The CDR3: CASSPGQSHTEAFF. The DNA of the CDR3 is TGTGCCAGTAGTCCGGGACAGTCACACACTGAAGCTTTCTTT.

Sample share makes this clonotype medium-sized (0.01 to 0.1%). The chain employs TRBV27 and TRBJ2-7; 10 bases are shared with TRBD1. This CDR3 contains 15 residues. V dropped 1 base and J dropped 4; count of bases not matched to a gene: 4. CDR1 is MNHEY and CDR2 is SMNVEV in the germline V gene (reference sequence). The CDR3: CASSLLGQGKYEQYF. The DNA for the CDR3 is TGTGCCAGCAGTTTATTGGGACAGGGGAAATACGAGCAGTACTTC.

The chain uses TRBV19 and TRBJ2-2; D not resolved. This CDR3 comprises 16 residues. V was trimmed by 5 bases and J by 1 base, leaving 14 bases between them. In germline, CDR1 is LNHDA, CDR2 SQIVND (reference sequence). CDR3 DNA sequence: TGTGCCAGTAGTCCCTGGGTAGGGATGAACACCGGGGAGCTGTTTTTT. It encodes CASSPWVGMNTGELFF.

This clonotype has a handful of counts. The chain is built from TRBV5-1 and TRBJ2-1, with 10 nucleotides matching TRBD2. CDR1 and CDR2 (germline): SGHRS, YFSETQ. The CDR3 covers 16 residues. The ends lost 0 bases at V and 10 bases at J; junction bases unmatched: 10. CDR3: CASSLAAGGPRREQFF. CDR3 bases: TGCGCCAGCAGCTTGGCAGCGGGGGGGCCCCGCCGGGAGCAGTTCTTC.

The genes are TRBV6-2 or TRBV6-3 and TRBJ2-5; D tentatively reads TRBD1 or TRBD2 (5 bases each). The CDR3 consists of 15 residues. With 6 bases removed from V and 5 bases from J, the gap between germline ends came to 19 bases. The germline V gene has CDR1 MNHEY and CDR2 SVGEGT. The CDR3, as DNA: TGTGCCAGCAGCCGGAGCGGTGAGGGGCGCGAGACCCAGTACTTC. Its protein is CASSRSGEGRETQYF.

CDR3 loop: CSAREASETYNEQFF. In DNA form, the CDR3 reads TGCAGTGCTAGAGAGGCGAGCGAGACCTACAATGAGCAGTTCTTC. J is TRBJ2-1 and V is TRBV20-1; no firm D call. Trimming pared 0 bases from V and 2 bases from J, leaving 11 bases between. Germline CDR1 is DFQATT and CDR2 is SNEGSKA (reference sequence). The CDR3 has 15 residues.

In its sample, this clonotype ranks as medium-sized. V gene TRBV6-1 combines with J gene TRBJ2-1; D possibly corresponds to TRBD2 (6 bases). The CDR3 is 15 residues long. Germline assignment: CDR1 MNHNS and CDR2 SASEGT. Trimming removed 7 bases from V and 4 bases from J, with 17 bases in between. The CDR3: CASTRTGDSYNEQFF. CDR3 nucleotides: TGTGCCAGCACCCGAACGGGAGATTCTTACAATGAGCAGTTCTTC.

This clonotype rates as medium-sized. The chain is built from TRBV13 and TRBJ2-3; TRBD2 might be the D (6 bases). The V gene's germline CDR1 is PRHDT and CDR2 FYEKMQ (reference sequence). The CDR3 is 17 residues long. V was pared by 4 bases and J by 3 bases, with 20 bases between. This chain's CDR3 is CASSSRPPDGGTDTQYF. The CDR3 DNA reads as TGTGCCAGCAGCTCCAGACCCCCCGACGGAGGGACAGATACGCAGTATTTT.